A selection of T cell receptor beta chains follows, all from one sample in a study of blood T cell repertoires in COVID-19. This table comes from immunoSEQ multiplex PCR, and its TCRdb copy is limited to in-frame clones, with some not included. The repertoire holds 130,000 to 150,000 clones, more than 75% seen once, with 4.2% in the top ten. Specimen: peripheral blood. The receptors come from a man in his sixties with acute or convalescent COVID-19. CDR3s include the opening cysteine and the closing phenylalanine or tryptophan. The D gene is left open where the match is weak. Clone size appears in some rows only: once, few, many, or a class for an expanded clone.

cdr3_aa	cdr3_nt	clone_size	d_call	v_call	j_call
CASSQDLAVPSNEQFF	TGCGCCAGCAGCCAAGATTTAGCGGTCCCATCCAATGAGCAGTTCTTC	NA	NA	TRBV4-1	TRBJ2-1
CASSLRTGNGYTF	TGCGCCAGCAGCCTCCGGACAGGGAATGGCTACACCTTC	NA	TRBD1	TRBV5-1	TRBJ1-2
CASSPGTGSNQPQHF	TGTGCCAGCAGTCCCGGGACAGGGAGCAATCAGCCCCAGCATTTT	few	TRBD1	TRBV27	TRBJ1-5
CASSPLPWASGSQTQYF	TGTGCCAGCAGCCCGCTCCCGTGGGCTAGCGGGAGTCAGACCCAGTACTTC	NA	TRBD2	TRBV9	TRBJ2-5
CASSLTNGLAASTDTQYF	TGTGCCAGCAGCTTAACGAATGGACTAGCCGCTAGCACAGATACGCAGTATTTT	NA	TRBD2	TRBV7-3	TRBJ2-3
CASSPRGGLYEQYF	TGTGCCAGCTCACCAAGAGGGGGCTTGTACGAGCAGTACTTC	NA	TRBD1	TRBV18	TRBJ2-7
CASTSGGLSNEQFF	TGTGCCAGCACTTCGGGAGGCCTAAGCAATGAGCAGTTCTTC	NA	TRBD2	TRBV2	TRBJ2-1
CASSEPGLVKTGELFF	TGTGCCAGCAGTGAACCGGGACTAGTAAAAACCGGGGAGCTGTTTTTT	NA	TRBD2	TRBV5-4	TRBJ2-2
CASSRGQGGSGPLYNEQFF	TGTGCCAGCAGCCGAGGACAGGGAGGTAGCGGGCCCCTTTACAATGAGCAGTTCTTC	once	NA	TRBV4-2	TRBJ2-1
CASSLRWANEQFF	TGTGCCAGCAGCTTAAGGTGGGCCAATGAGCAGTTCTTC	NA	NA	TRBV7-2	TRBJ2-1
CASSQDRAREKLFF	TGTGCCAGCAGCCAGGACAGGGCAAGAGAAAAACTGTTTTTT	NA	TRBD1	TRBV7-9	TRBJ1-4
CASSLSPRNEQFF	TGTGCCAGCAGTTTGTCCCCTAGGAATGAGCAGTTCTTC	NA	NA	TRBV12-3/TRBV12-4	TRBJ2-1
CASSSGLNQPQHF	TGCGCCAGCAGTTCAGGGTTGAATCAGCCCCAGCATTTT	NA	NA	TRBV10-1	TRBJ1-5
CASSVAWRGEQYF	TGTGCCAGCAGCGTAGCTTGGAGGGGAGAGCAGTACTTC	many	NA	TRBV9	TRBJ2-7
CASSDMSGVAYEQYF	TGTGCCAGCAGTGATATGAGCGGGGTAGCCTACGAGCAGTACTTC	few	TRBD2	TRBV6-1	TRBJ2-7
CSVPGSRIGELFF	TGCAGCGTTCCGGGTTCGAGGATCGGGGAGCTGTTTTTT	NA	NA	TRBV29-1	TRBJ2-2
CASSTGQAGYTF	TGTGCCAGCAGCACAGGGCAGGCTGGCTACACCTTC	NA	NA	TRBV25-1	TRBJ1-2
CASSLGSGPAYEQYF	TGTGCTAGCAGCTTGGGTAGCGGGCCAGCCTACGAGCAGTACTTC	NA	TRBD2	TRBV7-7	TRBJ2-7
CASSPGTKESQYF	TGTGCCAGCAGCCCCGGGACTAAAGAGTCCCAGTACTTC	NA	TRBD2	TRBV11-2	TRBJ2-5
CASSPTGLSYGYTF	TGTGCCAGCAGTCCGACAGGGCTAAGCTATGGCTACACCTTC	NA	TRBD1	TRBV28	TRBJ1-2
CASSKVGGRTSDTQYF	TGTGCCAGCAGCAAAGTAGGGGGCCGGACATCGGATACGCAGTATTTT	NA	NA	TRBV21-1	TRBJ2-3
CSVEEGYRNTGELFF	TGCAGCGTTGAAGAGGGCTATCGCAACACCGGGGAGCTGTTTTTT	NA	NA	TRBV29-1	TRBJ2-2
CASAGLANEQYF	TGCGCCAGCGCTGGACTAGCCAACGAGCAGTACTTC	NA	TRBD2	TRBV10-1	TRBJ2-7
CASSYAGAGELFF	TGTGCCAGCAGTTACGCGGGGGCCGGGGAGCTGTTTTTT	NA	TRBD2	TRBV6-5	TRBJ2-2
CASSPGGLSGEKLFF	TGCGCCAGCAGCCCCGGGGGGCTCAGTGGTGAAAAACTGTTTTTT	NA	NA	TRBV5-1	TRBJ1-4
CASSIGTANNEQFF	TGTGCCAGTAGTATCGGGACAGCTAACAATGAGCAGTTCTTC	NA	TRBD1	TRBV19	TRBJ2-1
CASRGQGLAGEQYF	TGTGCCAGCAGGGGACAGGGGTTAGCTGGCGAGCAGTACTTC	NA	TRBD1	TRBV6-5	TRBJ2-7
CASSLGQGSSYNEQFF	TGTGCCAGCAGCTTGGGACAGGGAAGCTCCTACAATGAGCAGTTCTTC	NA	TRBD1	TRBV5-4	TRBJ2-1
CASSPLGNTEAFF	TGTGCCAGCAGTCCCCTAGGAAACACTGAAGCTTTCTTT	few	NA	TRBV27	TRBJ1-1
CASSFGGGRYEQYF	TGTGCCAGCAGCTTTGGTGGGGGCAGGTACGAGCAGTACTTC	NA	NA	TRBV5-4	TRBJ2-7
CASTSGTGSYEQYF	TGTGCCAGCACCTCCGGGACAGGGTCCTACGAGCAGTACTTC	few	TRBD1	TRBV28	TRBJ2-7
CASSLDSGEAYNEQFF	TGTGCCAGCAGTTTAGATTCGGGAGAGGCCTACAATGAGCAGTTCTTC	NA	NA	TRBV27	TRBJ2-1
CASTLGGAVVNTEAFF	TGTGCCAGCACCCTGGGGGGGGCCGTAGTCAACACTGAAGCTTTCTTT	few	NA	TRBV11-2	TRBJ1-1
CASSLVGSANTGELFF	TGTGCCAGCAGCTTAGTGGGTAGCGCTAACACCGGGGAGCTGTTTTTT	once	NA	TRBV7-9	TRBJ2-2
CASSRTGTGDTNSPLHF	TGTGCCAGCAGCAGAACCGGGACAGGGGACACAAATTCACCCCTCCACTTT	NA	TRBD1	TRBV5-5	TRBJ1-6
CASSPRTSGSHEQFF	TGTGCCAGCAGCCCGAGGACTAGCGGGAGCCATGAGCAGTTCTTC	NA	TRBD2	TRBV7-2	TRBJ2-1
CASGLGTGSTDTQYF	TGTGCTAGTGGTTTGGGGACAGGTAGCACAGATACGCAGTATTTT	once	TRBD1	TRBV12-5	TRBJ2-3
CATPPSATNEKLFF	TGTGCCACCCCCCCGAGTGCAACTAATGAAAAACTGTTTTTT	NA	NA	TRBV5-8	TRBJ1-4
CASSESSGGYNEQFF	TGCGCCAGCAGTGAGTCAAGTGGGGGGTACAATGAGCAGTTCTTC	NA	NA	TRBV10-1	TRBJ2-1
CASSLGQGKNEKLFF	TGTGCCAGCAGTCTGGGACAGGGTAAGAATGAAAAACTGTTTTTT	NA	TRBD1	TRBV6-5	TRBJ1-4
CASSEGLGTSGGELEYF	TGTGCCAGCAGTGAAGGCCTCGGGACTAGCGGTGGGGAGTTGGAGTACTTC	NA	TRBD2	TRBV2	TRBJ2-7
CASRTYEASNEKLFF	TGTGCCAGTAGAACCTACGAGGCCTCTAATGAAAAACTGTTTTTT	NA	NA	TRBV19	TRBJ1-4
CASSEWSGREGMFNTGELFF	TGTGCCAGCAGTGAATGGAGCGGGAGGGAGGGGATGTTTAACACCGGGGAGCTGTTTTTT	once	TRBD2	TRBV2	TRBJ2-2
CASSRLNPSYEQYF	TGTGCCAGCAGCCGACTAAACCCCTCCTACGAGCAGTACTTC	NA	NA	TRBV7-9	TRBJ2-7
CASSSGDGGNEQFF	TGTGCCAGCAGTTCAGGTGACGGGGGGAATGAGCAGTTCTTC	NA	TRBD2	TRBV28	TRBJ2-1
CASSEGQGREDTQYF	TGTGCCAGCAGCGAAGGACAGGGGCGGGAAGATACGCAGTATTTT	NA	TRBD1	TRBV9	TRBJ2-3
CASELVVNGDEQFF	TGTGCCAGCGAACTAGTAGTTAATGGAGATGAGCAGTTCTTC	NA	NA	TRBV7-9	TRBJ2-1
CASSFGMNQETQYF	TGTGCCAGCAGTTTCGGGATGAACCAAGAGACCCAGTACTTC	NA	NA	TRBV27	TRBJ2-5
CASSEFRQGAGELFF	TGTGCCAGCAGTGAATTCCGACAGGGGGCCGGGGAGCTGTTTTTT	NA	TRBD1	TRBV2	TRBJ2-2
CASSARQGRGTEAFF	TGTGCCAGCAGTGCCCGACAGGGAAGGGGGACTGAAGCTTTCTTT	NA	TRBD1	TRBV28	TRBJ1-1
CASSTAGAFLSYEQYF	TGTGCCAGTAGTACGGCAGGGGCGTTTCTCTCCTACGAGCAGTACTTC	few	NA	TRBV19	TRBJ2-7
CATSRGQAAGNEQFF	TGTGCCACCAGCAGAGGGCAGGCGGCGGGCAATGAGCAGTTCTTC	few	NA	TRBV15	TRBJ2-1
CASSQGLAGVGNEQFF	TGTGCCAGCAGCCAGGGGCTAGCGGGAGTCGGCAATGAGCAGTTCTTC	NA	TRBD2	TRBV14	TRBJ2-1
CAIAGSTDTQYF	TGTGCCATAGCGGGATCCACAGATACGCAGTATTTT	NA	TRBD2	TRBV10-3	TRBJ2-3
CASRAKTGMINEQYF	TGTGCCAGTAGGGCTAAAACAGGGATGATAAACGAGCAGTACTTC	NA	NA	TRBV19	TRBJ2-7
CASSLERGGGYTF	TGCGCCAGCAGCTTGGAAAGGGGTGGTGGCTACACCTTC	few	NA	TRBV5-1	TRBJ1-2